The T cell receptor (beta chain) under discussion was sequenced for a study of cytomegalovirus exposure and HLA in healthy donors. CDR3 length: 16 amino acids. The V gene's germline CDR1 is SGHNT and CDR2 YENEEA. The V and J ends lost 4 bases and 0 bases, in that order; junction bases with no gene match: 8. Whole-study results and caveats: The study flagged approximately 180 TCR beta chains as cytomegalovirus-associated. One cluster of highly shared sequence variants probably arose as a sequencing artifact.

A remark on this clone: Antigen: not known.

Primers for the PCR totalled 60 Vbeta and 13 Jbeta. Here immunoSEQ multiplex PCR was the method, and the copy in TCRdb shows in-frame clones only, minus some. The sample holds 150,000 to 200,000 clones; 65% to 80% are singletons and the top ten take under 5.5%. The chain is built from TRBV11-3 and TRBJ1-1; 7 bases are a match to TRBD1. What was sequenced was PBMCs. The receptor comes from a man between 18 and 35 years old in good health and CMV-seropositive. This chain's CDR3 is CASSSHRGQLNTEAFF. The CDR3 DNA follows: TGTGCCAGCAGCTCCCATAGGGGACAGCTGAACACTGAAGCTTTCTTT.